A single sample is the source of the 15 T cell receptor beta chains below, sequenced in a study of T cell responses to AZD1222 COVID-19 vaccine (dated by TCRdb to 2020 to 2022). According to the study, the label for this sample's time point signals: baseline before first vaccination. Library preparation used the immunoSEQ multiplex PCR assay. TCRdb obtained this table from immuneACCESS and retained in-frame rearrangements with V and J assigned. These tables miss some clones; where compared with another copy, unresolved V genes account for less than half of the shortfall, and the remainder is unexplained. The sample profile shows 130,000 or so clones; about 94% of them were found once. Of the sample, roughly 0.96% falls within the top ten clones. The input for sequencing was peripheral blood, taken on day 0 of AZD1222 vaccination. The source is an adult in good health.

The V gene is TRBV20-1, the J gene TRBJ2-3; 9 nucleotides agree with TRBD2. The ends lost 3 bases at V and 0 bases at J; junction bases unmatched: 7. Per the germline V gene, CDR1 is DFQATT and CDR2 is SNEGSKA (reference sequence). The CDR3 spans 16 residues. The CDR3 bases are TGCAGTGCTAGTAGCGGGGGTATCACTAGCACAGATACGCAGTATTTT. Translation gives CSASSGGITSTDTQYF.

The chain couples TRBV12-3 or TRBV12-4 to TRBJ2-3; perhaps TRBD2 as D (6 bases). V was cut by 4 bases and J by 3 bases, with 8 bases left in between. The CDR3 runs 13 residues. The CDR3 coding sequence is TGTGCCAGCAGTTCCCGGGGGACAGATACGCAGTATTTT. Its translation: CASSSRGTDTQYF.

The chain recombines TRBV4-1 with TRBJ1-2, with 7 positions matching TRBD1. The ends lost 0 bases at V and 6 bases at J; junction bases unmatched: 4. Germline CDR1 MGHRA, CDR2 YSYEKL. The CDR3 runs 14 residues. Written as DNA, the CDR3 is TGCGCCAGCAGCCAAGACCGACAGGGAAATGGCTACACCTTC. Its translation: CASSQDRQGNGYTF.

About this clone itself: Since a much larger clone is just one base distant, this may be a read error. The gene calls are TRBV23-1 and TRBJ1-5; TRBD1 aligns across 9 bases. TRBV23-1 has ORF status, its function being uncertain. CDR3 size: 14 residues. Written as DNA, the CDR3 is TGCGCCCGCAGGCCACAGGGGGCCGGTCAGCCCCAGCATTTT. It is translated as CARRPQGAGQPQHF.

The V call is TRBV23-1, the J call TRBJ1-1; a possible D gene is TRBD1 (6 bases). TRBV23-1 is recorded as an ORF, its role being uncertain. V was clipped by 4 bases and J by 2 bases, with 14 bases between them. The CDR3 totals 15 residues. The CDR3, as DNA: TGCGCCAGCAGTCCTCGGGCCAGGGGCAACACTGAAGCTTTCTTT. This translates into CASSPRARGNTEAFF.

The CDR3: CASSPGTVTYEQYF. CDR3 DNA: TGTGCCAGCAGCCCCGGGACAGTCACCTACGAGCAGTACTTC. The chain carries TRBV5-8 and TRBJ2-7; 7 bases fit TRBD1. V shed 4 bases, J shed 2 bases, and the junction held 6 bases outside the gene matches. The CDR3 sequence is 14 residues long. Per the germline V gene, CDR1 is SGHTS and CDR2 is YDEGEE.

The chain is built from TRBV10-3 and TRBJ1-1, with D possibly matching TRBD1 (5 bases). The CDR3 loop spans 15 amino acids. CDR1 is ENHRY and CDR2 is SYGVKD in the germline V gene. V was shortened by 2 bases and J by 0 bases, with 10 bases between the two germline ends. The CDR3 loop is CAISEGGSLNTEAFF. The CDR3 DNA follows: TGTGCCATCAGTGAGGGGGGGTCTCTGAACACTGAAGCTTTCTTT.

This chain uses TRBV30 with TRBJ2-7; 7 nucleotides match TRBD2. The length of the CDR3 is 14 residues. V lost 2 bases and J lost 2; bases outside the gene matches: 6. The V gene's germline CDR1 is GTSNPN and CDR2 SVGIG (reference sequence). CDR3 residues: CAWSRGGEPYEQYF. CDR3 nucleotides: TGTGCCTGGAGTAGGGGAGGGGAACCCTACGAGCAGTACTTC.

The chain carries TRBV27 and TRBJ2-2; D may correspond to TRBD1 or TRBD2 (5 bases each). Germline lookup yields CDR1 MNHEY and CDR2 SMNVEV (reference sequence). The CDR3 sequence is 17 residues long. Trimming removed 8 bases from V and 6 bases from J, with 25 bases in between. CDR3 bases: TGTGCCAGCGGAACCGGGGCTAGCTATCTGGGAGCCGGGGAGCTGTTTTTT. The encoded protein is CASGTGASYLGAGELFF.

The gene calls are TRBV7-8 and TRBJ2-1; D is tentatively TRBD1 or TRBD2 (6 bases each). Germline V CDR1 and CDR2: SGHVS, FQNEAQ. Trimming stripped 1 base from V and 2 bases from J, with 12 bases between. This CDR3 region has 16 residues. The CDR3 nucleotides read TGTGCCAGCAGCTTAGGCTCGGGGGCAACCTACAATGAGCAGTTCTTC. It encodes CASSLGSGATYNEQFF.

CDR3 loop: CASTSRGDPRDTEAFF. For the CDR3, the DNA is TGTGCCAGCACCTCCAGGGGGGACCCGAGGGACACTGAAGCTTTCTTT. The chain has TRBV2 and TRBJ1-1, with 7 positions matching TRBD1. Germline-derived CDR1 and CDR2 are SNHLY and FYNNEI. The V segment lost 7 bases and the J segment 3 bases; nucleotides outside the gene matches: 14. The CDR3 has 16 residues. The whole variable domain, remainder taken from reference TRBV2 and TRBJ1-1, is EPEVTQTPSHQVTQMGQEVILRCVPISNHLYFYWYRQILGQKVEFLVSFYNNEISEKSEIFDDQFSVERPDGSNFTLKIRSTKLEDSAMYFCASTSRGDPRDTEAFFGQGTRLTVV.

Concerning this clone itself: This sample includes further DNA sequences coding for the same CDR3. V and J are TRBV5-1 and TRBJ1-2; 7 bases agree with TRBD1. V lost 4 bases to trimming and J lost 2 bases; unmatched junction nucleotides: 2. The CDR3 length is 13 residues. Germline values: CDR1 SGHRS, CDR2 YFSETQ. Here the CDR3 reads CASSLQGNYGYTF. CDR3 DNA sequence: TGCGCCAGCAGCCTACAGGGGAACTATGGCTACACCTTC. The whole variable domain, filled in from reference TRBV5-1 and TRBJ1-2, reads KAGVTQTPRYLIKTRGQQVTLSCSPISGHRSVSWYQQTPGQGLQFLFEYFSETQRNKGNFPGRFSGRQFSNSRSEMNVSTLELGDSALYLCASSLQGNYGYTFGSGTRLTVV.

This clone came up once. The V gene is TRBV7-2, the J gene TRBJ1-6, with no clear D. Germline CDR1 SGHTA, CDR2 FQGNSA. This CDR3 has 17 residues. V was shortened by 3 bases and J by 0 bases, with 12 bases between the two germline ends. DNA for the CDR3: TGTGCCAGCAGCTTTTTCGAGCAGAGCTCCTATAATTCACCCCTCCACTTT. It translates to CASSFFEQSSYNSPLHF. Supplemented by reference TRBV7-2 and TRBJ1-6, the full variable domain reads GAGVSQSPSNKVTEKGKDVELRCDPISGHTALYWYRQSLGQGLEFLIYFQGNSAPDKSGLPSDRFSAERTGGSVSTLTIQRTQQEDSAVYLCASSFFEQSSYNSPLHFGNGTRLTVT.

This chain joins TRBV19 and TRBJ1-2, with 11 bases that match TRBD1. V gave up 9 bases and J gave up 4 bases; unmatched junction bases: 10. Germline loops: CDR1 LNHDA, CDR2 SQIVND (reference sequence). The length of the CDR3 is 15 residues. CDR3 DNA: TGTGCCAGCCACTCCGGGACAGGGGGGGCCTATGGCTACACCTTC. It translates to CASHSGTGGAYGYTF.

The J gene is TRBJ2-2, the V gene TRBV19; D not resolved. This CDR3 has 14 residues. V shed 4 bases and J shed 0 bases, with 6 bases lying between them. Germline V gives CDR1 LNHDA, CDR2 SQIVND (reference sequence). CDR3 protein: CASSSGANTGELFF. CDR3 bases: TGTGCCAGTAGTAGCGGTGCGAACACCGGGGAGCTGTTTTTT.